A selection of T cell receptor beta chains follows, all from one sample in a study of blood T cell repertoires in COVID-19. Here immunoSEQ multiplex PCR was the method, and the copy in TCRdb shows in-frame clones only, minus some. The table includes under 450,000 clones, approximately 86% detected once. The specimen was peripheral blood. Every receptor here comes from a woman in her sixties or seventies with COVID-19, enrolled during active disease. Each CDR3 is given with its conserved first and last residue. A D gene is named only where the DNA matches it firmly. Size is stated for part of the rows, as once, few or many counts, or as a class when the clone is expanded.

clone_size: once
j_call: TRBJ1-1
v_call: TRBV6-6
cdr3_length: 14
d_call: TRBD1
cdr3_aa: CASKTGGKNTEAFF
cdr3_nt: TGTGCCAGCAAAACAGGGGGCAAGAACACTGAAGCTTTCTTT

clone_size: once
j_call: TRBJ2-5
v_call: TRBV7-3
cdr3_length: 14
d_call: -
cdr3_aa: CASSFQGPQETQYF
cdr3_nt: TGTGCCAGCAGCTTTCAGGGGCCCCAAGAGACCCAGTACTTC

clone_size: -
j_call: TRBJ1-1
v_call: TRBV9
cdr3_length: 16
d_call: -
cdr3_aa: CASSSEGAVRLNEAFF
cdr3_nt: TGTGCCAGCAGCTCCGAAGGGGCTGTCCGTCTGAATGAAGCTTTCTTT

clone_size: once
j_call: TRBJ2-7
v_call: TRBV7-6
cdr3_length: 16
d_call: -
cdr3_aa: CASSLGSGAGVYEQYF
cdr3_nt: TGTGCCAGCAGCTTAGGGTCAGGAGCCGGGGTGTACGAGCAGTACTTC

clone_size: once
j_call: TRBJ1-3
v_call: TRBV30
cdr3_length: 14
d_call: -
cdr3_aa: CAWSFGANGNTIYF
cdr3_nt: TGTGCCTGGAGTTTTGGGGCTAATGGAAACACCATATATTTT

clone_size: -
j_call: TRBJ1-2
v_call: TRBV19
cdr3_length: 14
d_call: TRBD1
cdr3_aa: CASSWTGFGYGYTF
cdr3_nt: TGTGCCAGTAGCTGGACAGGGTTCGGCTATGGCTACACCTTC

clone_size: -
j_call: TRBJ1-3
v_call: TRBV2
cdr3_length: 16
d_call: TRBD1
cdr3_aa: CASSGWTGEAGNTIYF
cdr3_nt: TGTGCCAGCAGTGGATGGACAGGGGAGGCTGGAAACACCATATATTTT

clone_size: few
j_call: TRBJ2-5
v_call: TRBV11-3
cdr3_length: 16
d_call: -
cdr3_aa: CASSPRSVLQVGTQYF
cdr3_nt: TGTGCCAGCAGCCCTCGGTCAGTTCTACAGGTTGGGACCCAGTACTTC

clone_size: -
j_call: TRBJ1-6
v_call: TRBV19
cdr3_length: 13
d_call: TRBD1
cdr3_aa: CASRDRGETPLHF
cdr3_nt: TGTGCCAGTAGGGACAGGGGGGAAACACCCCTCCACTTT

clone_size: -
j_call: TRBJ2-3
v_call: TRBV29-1
cdr3_length: 17
d_call: -
cdr3_aa: CSVDPLGWQGGADTQYF
cdr3_nt: TGCAGCGTTGACCCCCTAGGATGGCAGGGTGGGGCAGATACGCAGTATTTT

clone_size: -
j_call: TRBJ1-2
v_call: TRBV7-2
cdr3_length: 13
d_call: -
cdr3_aa: CASSLLGAYGYTF
cdr3_nt: TGTGCCAGCAGCCTGCTTGGGGCCTATGGCTACACCTTC

clone_size: -
j_call: TRBJ1-1
v_call: TRBV7-9
cdr3_length: 14
d_call: -
cdr3_aa: CASSFGDENTEAFF
cdr3_nt: TGTGCCAGCAGCTTTGGAGATGAGAACACTGAAGCTTTCTTT

clone_size: -
j_call: TRBJ1-1
v_call: TRBV5-4
cdr3_length: 16
d_call: TRBD1
cdr3_aa: CASSWAGQGPPAEAFF
cdr3_nt: TGTGCCAGCAGCTGGGCTGGACAGGGGCCTCCTGCTGAAGCTTTCTTT

clone_size: -
j_call: TRBJ2-1
v_call: TRBV7-9
cdr3_length: 16
d_call: TRBD2
cdr3_aa: CASSLALASGGNEQFF
cdr3_nt: TGTGCCAGCAGCTTAGCGCTGGCTAGCGGGGGGAATGAGCAGTTCTTC

clone_size: -
j_call: TRBJ2-3
v_call: TRBV5-4
cdr3_length: 15
d_call: -
cdr3_aa: CASSLDGGYTDTQYF
cdr3_nt: TGTGCCAGCAGCTTAGATGGGGGGTACACAGATACGCAGTATTTT

clone_size: -
j_call: TRBJ1-3
v_call: TRBV7-3
cdr3_length: 16
d_call: -
cdr3_aa: CASSLSGTGSGNTIYF
cdr3_nt: TGTGCCAGCAGCTTATCCGGTACGGGCTCTGGAAACACCATATATTTT

clone_size: -
j_call: TRBJ1-2
v_call: TRBV7-2
cdr3_length: 16
d_call: TRBD1
cdr3_aa: CASSSGTGRANYGYTF
cdr3_nt: TGTGCCAGCAGCTCCGGGACAGGGCGCGCTAACTATGGCTACACCTTC

clone_size: -
j_call: TRBJ2-3
v_call: TRBV10-3
cdr3_length: 14
d_call: -
cdr3_aa: CASGKGGGGDTQYF
cdr3_nt: TGTGCCAGCGGGAAGGGGGGCGGGGGAGATACGCAGTATTTT

clone_size: -
j_call: TRBJ2-1
v_call: TRBV10-1
cdr3_length: 18
d_call: TRBD2
cdr3_aa: CASSTTSGEFGGYNEQFF
cdr3_nt: TGCGCCAGCAGTACGACTAGCGGGGAATTTGGGGGGTACAATGAGCAGTTCTTC

clone_size: -
j_call: TRBJ1-4
v_call: TRBV19
cdr3_length: 14
d_call: -
cdr3_aa: CASRERSLNEKLFF
cdr3_nt: TGTGCCAGTAGAGAGAGATCACTCAATGAAAAACTGTTTTTT

clone_size: -
j_call: TRBJ2-3
v_call: TRBV7-6
cdr3_length: 15
d_call: TRBD1
cdr3_aa: CASSLGQGLGDTQYF
cdr3_nt: TGTGCCAGCAGCTTAGGACAGGGGCTTGGAGATACGCAGTATTTT

clone_size: -
j_call: TRBJ2-7
v_call: TRBV30
cdr3_length: 15
d_call: TRBD2
cdr3_aa: CAWRQSGASSYEQYF
cdr3_nt: TGTGCCTGGAGACAGAGCGGGGCTAGCTCCTACGAGCAGTACTTC

clone_size: -
j_call: TRBJ1-1
v_call: TRBV20-1
cdr3_length: 11
d_call: -
cdr3_aa: CSANGNTEAFF
cdr3_nt: TGCAGTGCTAACGGTAACACTGAAGCTTTCTTT

clone_size: -
j_call: TRBJ2-3
v_call: TRBV19
cdr3_length: 19
d_call: TRBD2
cdr3_aa: CASSIDGTSGGKGTDTQYF
cdr3_nt: TGTGCCAGTAGTATAGACGGGACTAGCGGGGGTAAGGGCACAGATACGCAGTATTTT

clone_size: -
j_call: TRBJ2-6
v_call: TRBV27
cdr3_length: 14
d_call: -
cdr3_aa: CASTGDSGANVLTF
cdr3_nt: TGTGCCAGCACCGGGGACTCTGGGGCCAACGTCCTGACTTTC

clone_size: -
j_call: TRBJ2-7
v_call: TRBV7-8
cdr3_length: 15
d_call: TRBD2
cdr3_aa: CASSLDSGGAREQYF
cdr3_nt: TGTGCCAGCAGCTTAGACAGCGGGGGGGCTAGAGAGCAGTACTTC

clone_size: few
j_call: TRBJ1-5
v_call: TRBV15
cdr3_length: 13
d_call: -
cdr3_aa: CATGHTGNQPQHF
cdr3_nt: TGTGCCACCGGCCATACGGGTAACCAGCCCCAGCATTTT

clone_size: -
j_call: TRBJ1-1
v_call: TRBV13
cdr3_length: 16
d_call: -
cdr3_aa: CASSSTSVGGRTEAFF
cdr3_nt: TGTGCCAGCAGCTCAACTAGTGTGGGGGGAAGAACTGAAGCTTTCTTT

clone_size: -
j_call: TRBJ2-5
v_call: TRBV30
cdr3_length: 15
d_call: -
cdr3_aa: CAWKEGSTYQETQYF
cdr3_nt: TGTGCCTGGAAGGAGGGGTCGACGTACCAAGAGACCCAGTACTTC

clone_size: once
j_call: TRBJ1-2
v_call: TRBV5-5
cdr3_length: 14
d_call: -
cdr3_aa: CASSRPGARYGYTF
cdr3_nt: TGTGCCAGCAGCCGCCCAGGGGCGCGCTATGGCTACACCTTC

clone_size: -
j_call: TRBJ1-2
v_call: TRBV13
cdr3_length: 13
d_call: -
cdr3_aa: CASSLGRAGGYTF
cdr3_nt: TGTGCCAGCAGCTTAGGACGGGCGGGCGGCTACACCTTC

clone_size: -
j_call: TRBJ2-5
v_call: TRBV10-3
cdr3_length: 14
d_call: TRBD1
cdr3_aa: CATGRSGGQETQYF
cdr3_nt: TGTGCCACGGGGCGGTCAGGGGGCCAGGAGACCCAGTACTTC

clone_size: -
j_call: TRBJ1-2
v_call: TRBV11-3
cdr3_length: 16
d_call: TRBD1
cdr3_aa: CASSLARDRGANGYTF
cdr3_nt: TGTGCCAGCAGCTTAGCCCGGGACAGGGGCGCGAATGGCTACACCTTC

clone_size: -
j_call: TRBJ1-4
v_call: TRBV12-5
cdr3_length: 17
d_call: -
cdr3_aa: CASGSTPGGVRSEKLFF
cdr3_nt: TGTGCTAGTGGTTCGACCCCGGGGGGGGTAAGGAGTGAAAAACTGTTTTTT

clone_size: -
j_call: TRBJ2-5
v_call: TRBV13
cdr3_length: 15
d_call: TRBD1
cdr3_aa: CASSLGFGQGETQYF
cdr3_nt: TGTGCCAGCAGCTTAGGGTTCGGACAGGGAGAGACCCAGTACTTC

clone_size: -
j_call: TRBJ2-7
v_call: TRBV29-1
cdr3_length: 16
d_call: -
cdr3_aa: CSVEAGLTVPGYEQYF
cdr3_nt: TGCAGCGTTGAAGCTGGGCTCACCGTACCCGGATACGAGCAGTACTTC

clone_size: -
j_call: TRBJ1-1
v_call: TRBV19
cdr3_length: 12
d_call: -
cdr3_aa: CASSRTSTEAFF
cdr3_nt: TGTGCCAGTAGTCGAACGAGCACTGAAGCTTTCTTT